Following are 23 T cell receptor beta chains from one sample sequenced in a study of blood T cell repertoires in COVID-19. Repertoires were generated with immunoSEQ multiplex PCR, while TCRdb's copy carries only in-frame clones and drops some. Of hundreds of thousands of clones in the sample, roughly 90% are singletons; the top ten hold roughly 1.4%. Sequencing used peripheral blood. These receptor sequences come from a woman in her 30s with active or convalescent COVID-19.

The chain joins TRBV5-1 to TRBJ2-7; the D gene is possibly TRBD2 (5 bases). V was pared by 0 bases and J by 0 bases, with 10 bases between. In germline, CDR1 is SGHRS, CDR2 YFSETQ. The CDR3 contains 15 residues. The CDR3 DNA sequence: TGCGCCAGCAGCTTGGCCAGCGGATTCTCCTACGAGCAGTACTTC. Amino acids: CASSLASGFSYEQYF.

The chain links TRBV24-1 to TRBJ2-7; TRBD1 matches at 10 bases. From germline, CDR1 is KGHDR and CDR2 SFDVKD. The CDR3 is 15 residues long. Trimming cost V 4 bases and J 5 bases; bases outside gene matches: 7. DNA for the CDR3: TGTGCCACCAGTGAGGCCGGGACAGGGGCGCACGAGCAGTACTTC. Translated, it gives CATSEAGTGAHEQYF.

This clone occurred many times. The CDR3 sequence is CASRGGQSTDTQYF. In DNA, the CDR3 is TGTGCCAGCAGGGGGGGACAGAGCACAGATACGCAGTATTTT. The rearrangement joins TRBV2 to TRBJ2-3; tentatively, D is TRBD1 (7 bases). Trimming removed 6 bases at V and 0 bases at J, with 10 bases between. The CDR3 covers 14 residues. The germline V gene encodes CDR1 SNHLY and CDR2 FYNNEI.

The chain uses TRBV14 and TRBJ1-2; 9 positions agree with TRBD1. The CDR3 consists of 15 residues. Germline V gene lookup returns CDR1 SGHDN and CDR2 FVKESK. Trimming took 2 bases from V and 8 from J; bases not matched to a gene: 9. CDR3 sequence reads: CASSQLGTGKGGYTF. The CDR3 DNA reads TGTGCCAGCAGCCAACTAGGGACAGGGAAGGGCGGCTACACCTTC.

The chain employs TRBV4-1 and TRBJ2-5; tentatively, D is TRBD2 (6 bases). The CDR3 contains 15 residues. Germline CDR1 and CDR2: MGHRA and YSYEKL. V was pared by 1 base and J by 1 base, with 10 bases between. The CDR3 sequence: CASSQVGTSQETQYF. CDR3 in DNA: TGCGCCAGCAGCCAAGTTGGGACTTCCCAAGAGACCCAGTACTTC.

This clone came up once. V is TRBV5-6 and J is TRBJ1-1; D is unclear. Germline values: CDR1 SGHDT, CDR2 YYEEEE. The length of the CDR3 is 14 residues. Trimming shortened V by 0 bases and J by 1 base, and 7 bases separated the two germline ends. CDR3 sequence: CASSLGTTNTEAFF. CDR3 coding DNA: TGTGCCAGCAGCTTGGGCACTACGAACACTGAAGCTTTCTTT. The entire variable domain, with the rest obtained from reference TRBV5-6 and TRBJ1-1, is as follows: DAGVTQSPTHLIKTRGQQVTLRCSPKSGHDTVSWYQQALGQGPQFIFQYYEEEERQRGNFPDRFSGHQFPNYSSELNVNALLLGDSALYLCASSLGTTNTEAFFGQGTRLTVV.

The J gene is TRBJ2-7, the V gene TRBV6-1; D possibly corresponds to TRBD2 (5 bases). V was clipped by 1 base and J by 1 base, with 17 bases between them. CDR1 MNHNS and CDR2 SASEGT come from the germline V gene. This CDR3 is built from 17 residues. The CDR3 DNA sequence: TGTGCCAGCAGTGAAGAGGTAGGGAGACGGCTGTCCTACGAGCAGTACTTC. Translated, it gives CASSEEVGRRLSYEQYF.

V is TRBV6-5 and J is TRBJ1-2; D not resolved. The V and J ends lost 0 bases and 7 bases respectively, with 9 bases between them. The CDR3 runs 13 residues. CDR1 is MNHEY, CDR2 SVGAGI, per germline. This CDR3 is CASSYSGPSGYTF. The DNA for the CDR3 is TGTGCCAGCAGTTACTCGGGCCCAAGTGGCTACACCTTC.

The gene calls are TRBV9 and TRBJ2-5; D remains ambiguous. Germline CDR1 SGDLS, CDR2 YYNGEE. V lost 0 bases to trimming and J lost 3 bases, with 6 bases between them. The CDR3 is 13 amino acids. The CDR3 DNA follows: TGTGCCAGCAGCGTAGCTAGAGAAGAGACCCAGTACTTC. It specifies CASSVAREETQYF.

The chain couples TRBV12-3 or TRBV12-4 to TRBJ2-1, with unresolved D. The germline V and J ends were trimmed by 3 bases and 9 bases, with 6 bases remaining between them. The CDR3 sequence is 11 residues long. In DNA form, the CDR3 reads TGTGCCAGCAGTTTTAGCAGTGAGCAGTTCTTC. Its translation: CASSFSSEQFF.

This clone was picked up a small number of times. The V and J genes are TRBV7-2 and TRBJ1-6; perhaps TRBD1 as D (5 bases). Germline assignment: CDR1 SGHTA and CDR2 FQGNSA. The CDR3 consists of 15 residues. V was cut by 5 bases and J by 3 bases, with 11 bases left in between. CDR3 sequence (DNA): TGTGCCAGCAGCGCGCCGGGGGGCTATAATTCACCCCTCCACTTT. Its translation: CASSAPGGYNSPLHF. Together with reference TRBV7-2 and TRBJ1-6, the CDR3 gives the full variable domain: GAGVSQSPSNKVTEKGKDVELRCDPISGHTALYWYRQSLGQGLEFLIYFQGNSAPDKSGLPSDRFSAERTGGSVSTLTIQRTQQEDSAVYLCASSAPGGYNSPLHFGNGTRLTVT.

This clone was counted a single time. This rearrangement joins TRBV7-7 to TRBJ2-5; 8 nucleotides agree with TRBD1. The CDR3 consists of 16 residues. The V and J ends lost 5 bases and 6 bases, in that order; junction bases with no gene match: 14. Germline CDR1 reads SSHAT; CDR2 reads FNYEAQ (reference sequence). Written as DNA, the CDR3 is TGTGCCAGCAGCAAATCGTTGACAGGGGACGGGCAGACCCAGTACTTC. Translating it yields CASSKSLTGDGQTQYF.

The chain uses TRBV27 and TRBJ2-7; 14 bases align to TRBD2. After removal of 5 bases from V and 10 bases from J, the junction contained 7 bases not matched to a gene. There are 14 residues in the CDR3. The V gene's germline CDR1 is MNHEY and CDR2 SMNVEV (reference sequence). The CDR3 sequence: CASSMTGTSGRQYF. In nucleotides, the CDR3 is TGTGCCAGCAGTATGACTGGGACTAGCGGGAGACAGTACTTC.

The chain carries TRBV5-6 and TRBJ1-1, with D perhaps TRBD1 (5 bases). The ends were cut back, 2 bases at V and 1 base at J, with 9 bases in the middle. CDR3 size: 14 residues. Germline V gene sequence: CDR1 SGHDT, CDR2 YYEEEE. In DNA form, the CDR3 reads TGTGCCAGCAGCTTTCCAGACAGGAACACTGAAGCTTTCTTT. This sequence encodes CASSFPDRNTEAFF.

The chain combines TRBV6-5 with TRBJ1-1; TRBD1 matches 9 bases. The V and J ends lost 6 bases and 6 bases, in that order; junction bases with no gene match: 11. Looked up from germline, CDR1 is MNHEY and CDR2 is SVGAGI. CDR3 length equals 15 residues. Here the CDR3 DNA reads TGTGCCAGCAGCGCTTACGTGGGACAGGGAGCTGAAGCTTTCTTT. Protein sequence: CASSAYVGQGAEAFF.

The CDR3 DNA reads TGTGCCAGCAGTGAAGATACAGGGACAGGCTATGGCTACACCTTC. This translates into CASSEDTGTGYGYTF. The chain couples TRBV6-1 to TRBJ1-2; 8 nucleotides align to TRBD1. Trimming cost V 1 base and J 4 bases; bases outside gene matches: 5. CDR1 MNHNS and CDR2 SASEGT come from the germline V gene. This CDR3 is built from 15 residues.

J is TRBJ2-1 and V is TRBV21-1; the D segment call TRBD2 is taken from the table without a DNA check. TRBV21-1 is assigned pseudogene status. There are 18 residues in the CDR3. DNA for the CDR3: TGTGCCAGCAGCAAAACTAGCGGGAGGGCCCAAGCCTACAATGAGCAGTTCTTC. Its protein product is CASSKTSGRAQAYNEQFF.

This chain uses TRBV3-1 (or the pseudogene TRBV3-2) with TRBJ2-2; 11 bases line up with TRBD2. V trimming: 1 base; J trimming: 5 bases; junction bases outside the gene matches: 0. In germline, CDR1 is LGHDT, CDR2 YNNKEL (reference sequence). This CDR3 spans 15 amino acids. The CDR3 sequence is CASSQVAGGTGELFF. CDR3 nucleotide sequence: TGTGCCAGCAGCCAAGTAGCGGGAGGGACCGGGGAGCTGTTTTTT.

The J gene is TRBJ1-4, the V gene TRBV19, with TRBD1 as a possible D gene (5 bases). This CDR3 spans 14 amino acids. Looked up from germline, CDR1 is LNHDA and CDR2 is SQIVND (reference sequence). The germline V and J ends were trimmed by 5 bases and 5 bases, with 12 bases remaining between them. The CDR3 reads CASSPPGMNEKLFF. The CDR3 nucleotides read TGTGCCAGTAGTCCACCAGGGATGAATGAAAAACTGTTTTTT.

As regards this clone: One junction end disagrees with the germline gene, perhaps due to a read error. V and J are TRBV23-1 and TRBJ2-3; 10 positions match TRBD2. TRBV23-1 is marked as an open reading frame, function uncertain. This CDR3 has 12 amino acids. The CDR3: CASSQFPSGSSF. CDR3 nucleotides: TGCGCCAGCAGTCAATTTCCTAGCGGGAGTAGCTTT.

With respect to this clone: The same CDR3 is also encoded by other DNA sequences in this sample. The J gene is TRBJ2-7, the V gene TRBV6-1; 10 nucleotides line up with TRBD1. The ends lost 2 bases at V and 3 bases at J; junction bases unmatched: 4. CDR1 is MNHNS and CDR2 is SASEGT in the germline V gene. The CDR3 length is 15 residues. In DNA, the CDR3 is TGTGCCAGCAGTGAACCCCGGACAGGGGGCTACGAGCAGTACTTC. This codes for CASSEPRTGGYEQYF.

This clone appeared a single time. The chain employs TRBV25-1 and TRBJ1-1, with D hard to call. From germline, CDR1 is MGHDK and CDR2 SYGVNS. V lost 5 bases and J lost 4, with 14 bases in between. The CDR3 is 14 amino acids. CDR3 amino acids: CASSPTRGGTEAFF. The CDR3 DNA follows: TGTGCCAGCAGTCCGACCCGGGGAGGCACTGAAGCTTTCTTT. The full variable domain, completed using reference TRBV25-1 and TRBJ1-1, is EADIYQTPRYLVIGTGKKITLECSQTMGHDKMYWYQQDPGMELHLIHYSYGVNSTEKGDLSSESTVSRIRTEHFPLTLESARPSHTSQYLCASSPTRGGTEAFFGQGTRLTVV.

This clone was seen just once. The chain carries TRBV9 and TRBJ1-4, with D perhaps TRBD1 (5 bases). Between the trimmed V and J ends, which lost 4 bases and 8 bases, there was a span of 9 bases. Germline-derived CDR1 and CDR2 are SGDLS and YYNGEE. The CDR3 has 12 amino acids. The CDR3 is CASSPRGEKLFF. CDR3 nucleotides: TGTGCCAGCAGCCCCCGGGGGGAAAAACTGTTTTTT.